One TCR beta chain is described in this entry. This record belongs to a study of OX40 agonist ivuxolimab in advanced cancers. About the study: Antecedent anti-PD-1, anti-PD-L1 or anti-CTLA-4 therapy was permissible, with approximately 44% having received some.

CDR3 length equals 16 residues. The V segment lost 6 bases and the J segment 4 bases; nucleotides outside the gene matches: 9. The germline V gene has CDR1 SGHTA and CDR2 FQGNSA. With baseline, cycle 4 day 1, and cycle 7 day 1 as timepoints, blood was sampled. Data came from immunoSEQ multiplex PCR; TCRdb stores just in-frame clones and leaves some out. The sample includes roughly 98,000 clones, roughly 80% of them seen just once. The chain employs TRBV7-2 and TRBJ2-6; TRBD1 agrees at 7 bases. This specimen consisted of CD4+ or CD8+ T cells sorted from blood, obtained in a trial of the OX40 agonist ivuxolimab. The sequence was collected from an adult with an advanced solid tumor such as melanoma, head and neck, liver or kidney cancer. The CDR3 loop reads CASSMKQGTGANVLTF. The CDR3 DNA follows: TGTGCCAGCAGTATGAAACAGGGGACCGGGGCCAACGTCCTGACTTTC.